One sample yielded the 13 T cell receptor beta chains listed below, sequenced in a study of OX40 agonist ivuxolimab in advanced cancers. The repertoire was sequenced with immunoSEQ multiplex PCR; TCRdb's copy has only in-frame clones and lacks some. The sample contains about 77,000 clones, more than 70% of which appear only once. Material: CD4+ or CD8+ T cells sorted from blood, obtained in a trial of the OX40 agonist ivuxolimab. These receptors were obtained from an adult with an advanced solid tumor such as melanoma, head and neck, liver or kidney cancer.

The chain employs TRBV2 and TRBJ2-7; no clear D. This CDR3 is built from 14 residues. Trimming pared 3 bases from V and 5 bases from J, leaving 14 bases between. The germline CDR1 and CDR2 sequences are SNHLY and FYNNEI. DNA for the CDR3: TGTGCCAGCAGTGAGACGCCTCTTATCCACGAGCAGTACTTC. This sequence encodes CASSETPLIHEQYF.

This clone was found once. V and J are TRBV14 and TRBJ2-5; the match to TRBD2 covers 8 bases. V shed 2 bases and J 4 bases; nucleotides not matched to a gene: 18. The V gene's germline CDR1 is SGHDN and CDR2 FVKESK. The CDR3 has 19 amino acids. The CDR3 DNA sequence: TGTGCCAGCAGCCAATGGGAGGTCAAGCGGGAGACGTGGGGAGAGACCCAGTACTTC. Its translation: CASSQWEVKRETWGETQYF.

This clone was counted a single time. The chain employs TRBV9 and TRBJ2-3; 14 nucleotides agree with TRBD2. CDR1 is SGDLS, CDR2 YYNGEE, per germline. After removal of 0 bases from V and 5 bases from J, the junction contained 2 bases not matched to a gene. There are 16 residues in the CDR3. The CDR3 region is CASSVGLAGGLDTQYF. CDR3 nucleotides: TGTGCCAGCAGCGTAGGACTAGCGGGGGGGTTAGATACGCAGTATTTT.

V is TRBV18 and J is TRBJ2-7; D is uncertain. Germline V gene sequence: CDR1 KGHSH, CDR2 LQKENI. CDR3 size: 12 residues. V was pared by 4 bases and J by 3 bases, with 7 bases between. The CDR3 protein is CASSLTRYEQYF. Written as DNA, the CDR3 is TGTGCCAGCTCACTGACACGCTACGAGCAGTACTTC. The full variable domain, in which reference TRBV18 and TRBJ2-7 provide the parts outside the CDR3, is NAGVMQNPRHLVRRRGQEARLRCSPMKGHSHVYWYRQLPEEGLKFMVYLQKENIIDESGMPKERFSAEFPKEGPSILRIQQVVRGDSAAYFCASSLTRYEQYFGPGTRLTVT.

The chain carries TRBV5-1 and TRBJ2-5; D is unresolved. There are 14 residues in the CDR3. V shed 0 bases and J shed 2 bases, with 8 bases lying between them. CDR1 is SGHRS and CDR2 is YFSETQ in the germline V gene. The CDR3 DNA is TGCGCCAGCAGCTTGGTGGGGTTTCAAGAGACCCAGTACTTC. It yields the protein CASSLVGFQETQYF.

V is TRBV9 and J is TRBJ2-2; a weak D match, TRBD2 (6 bases). Per germline, CDR1 SGDLS and CDR2 YYNGEE. Trimming removed 0 bases at V and 2 bases at J, with 8 bases between. The CDR3 extends over 15 amino acids. The CDR3 protein is CASSVGSGNTGELFF. In nucleotides, the CDR3 is TGTGCCAGCAGCGTAGGTAGCGGCAACACCGGGGAGCTGTTTTTT.

This chain links TRBV18 with TRBJ1-5, with D maybe TRBD1 (5 bases). With 6 bases removed from V and 3 bases from J, the gap between germline ends came to 15 bases. The CDR3 loop spans 15 amino acids. Germline V lookup: CDR1 KGHSH, CDR2 LQKENI. The CDR3 DNA sequence: TGTGCCAGCTCCCCTTGGGGGGAGAACAATCAGCCCCAGCATTTT. Its protein product is CASSPWGENNQPQHF.

The chain joins TRBV9 to TRBJ2-5; TRBD1 agrees at 7 bases. Per germline, CDR1 SGDLS and CDR2 YYNGEE. The CDR3 extends over 14 amino acids. J gave up 4 bases and V 0 bases, and 3 bases lay outside the gene matches. CDR3 residues: CASSVATGVETQYF. CDR3 DNA: TGTGCCAGCAGCGTAGCCACAGGGGTAGAGACCCAGTACTTC.

The V and J genes are TRBV28 and TRBJ2-3, with D unclear. There are 13 residues in the CDR3. Trimming shortened V by 4 bases and J by 8 bases, and 13 bases separated the two germline ends. Germline assignment: CDR1 MDHEN and CDR2 SYDVKM. As DNA, the CDR3 is TGTGCCAGCAGTTGGCAGGCGCCGGGTACGCAGTATTTT. Encoded protein: CASSWQAPGTQYF.

The V call is TRBV11-3, the J call TRBJ2-2; 9 bases align to TRBD2. The trim removed 4 bases at V and 4 bases at J, leaving 4 bases unmatched. This CDR3 spans 15 amino acids. The germline gives CDR1 SGHNT, CDR2 YENEEA. The CDR3 loop is CASSSSGGRTGELFF. CDR3 nucleotide sequence: TGTGCCAGCAGCTCAAGCGGGGGGCGCACCGGGGAGCTGTTTTTT.

The V and J genes are TRBV6-4 and TRBJ1-1, with a weak D call TRBD1 (5 bases). Germline CDR1 is MRHNA and CDR2 is SNTAGT. The CDR3 extends over 14 amino acids. V lost 0 bases to trimming and J lost 5 bases, with 10 bases between them. CDR3 region: CASSDSSRGTEAFF. CDR3 DNA sequence: TGTGCCAGCAGTGACTCGAGTCGGGGGACTGAAGCTTTCTTT.

The V call is TRBV5-5, the J call TRBJ1-2; 7 nucleotides line up with TRBD1. Per germline, CDR1 SGHKS and CDR2 YYEKEE (reference sequence). The CDR3 runs to 17 residues. V gave up 4 bases and J gave up 1 base; unmatched junction bases: 13. The CDR3 protein is CASSPGGTAGGNYGYTF. DNA of the CDR3: TGTGCCAGCAGCCCAGGAGGGACAGCCGGTGGTAACTATGGCTACACCTTC.

The chain employs TRBV12-5 and TRBJ1-4, with TRBD1 matching over 7 bases. V was pared by 5 bases and J by 3 bases, with 3 bases of the junction left unmatched. The length of the CDR3 is 14 residues. CDR1 and CDR2 (germline): LGHNT, FRNRAP. In DNA, the CDR3 is TGTGCTAGTGGTCGGGACAGTGCTAATGAAAAACTGTTTTTT. Its protein is CASGRDSANEKLFF.